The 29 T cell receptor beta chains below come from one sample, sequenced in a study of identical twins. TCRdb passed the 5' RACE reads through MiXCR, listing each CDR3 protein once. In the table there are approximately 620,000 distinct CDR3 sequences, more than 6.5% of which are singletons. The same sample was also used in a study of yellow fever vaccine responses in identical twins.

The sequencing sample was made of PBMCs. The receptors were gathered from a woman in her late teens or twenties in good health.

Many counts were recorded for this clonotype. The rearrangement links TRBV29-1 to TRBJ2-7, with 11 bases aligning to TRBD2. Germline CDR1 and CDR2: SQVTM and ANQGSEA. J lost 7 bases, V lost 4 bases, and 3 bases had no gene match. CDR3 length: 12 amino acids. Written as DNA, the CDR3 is TGCAGCGTTGGGACTAGCGGGCGAGAGCAGTACTTC. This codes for CSVGTSGREQYF.

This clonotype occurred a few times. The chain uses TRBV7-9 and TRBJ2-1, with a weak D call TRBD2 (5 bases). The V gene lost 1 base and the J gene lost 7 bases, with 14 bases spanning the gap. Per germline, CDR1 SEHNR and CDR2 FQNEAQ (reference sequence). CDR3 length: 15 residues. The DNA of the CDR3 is TGTGCCAGCAGCTTAGTTCAGCGGTACGATAATGAGCAGTTCTTC. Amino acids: CASSLVQRYDNEQFF. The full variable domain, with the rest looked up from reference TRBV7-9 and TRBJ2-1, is DTGVSQNPRHKITKRGQNVTFRCDPISEHNRLYWYRQTLGQGPEFLTYFQNEAQLEKSRLLSDRFSAERPKGSFSTLEIQRTEQGDSAMYLCASSLVQRYDNEQFFGPGTRLTVL.

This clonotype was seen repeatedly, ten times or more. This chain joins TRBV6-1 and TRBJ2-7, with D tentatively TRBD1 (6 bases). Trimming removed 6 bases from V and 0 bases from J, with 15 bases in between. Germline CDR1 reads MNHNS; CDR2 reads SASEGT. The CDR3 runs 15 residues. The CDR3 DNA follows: TGTGCCAGCAGAACACCAAAACAGGGCTCCTACGAGCAGTACTTC. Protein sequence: CASRTPKQGSYEQYF.

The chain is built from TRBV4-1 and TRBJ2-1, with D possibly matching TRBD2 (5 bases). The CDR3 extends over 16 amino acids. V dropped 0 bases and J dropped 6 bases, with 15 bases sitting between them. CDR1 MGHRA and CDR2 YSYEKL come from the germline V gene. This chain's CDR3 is CASSQEAELGGNEQFF. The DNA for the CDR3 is TGCGCCAGCAGCCAAGAAGCGGAACTAGGAGGCAATGAGCAGTTCTTC.

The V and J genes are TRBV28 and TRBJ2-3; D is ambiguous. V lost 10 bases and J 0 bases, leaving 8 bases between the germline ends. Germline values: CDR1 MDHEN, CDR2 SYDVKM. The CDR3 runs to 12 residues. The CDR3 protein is CATLQSTDTQYF. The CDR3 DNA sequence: TGTGCCACCCTGCAAAGCACAGATACGCAGTATTTT.

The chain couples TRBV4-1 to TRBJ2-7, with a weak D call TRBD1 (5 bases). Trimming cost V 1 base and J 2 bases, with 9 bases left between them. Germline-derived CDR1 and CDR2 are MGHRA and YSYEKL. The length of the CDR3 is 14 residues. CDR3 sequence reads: CASSQAYRTYEQYF. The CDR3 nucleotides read TGCGCCAGCAGCCAAGCTTACAGGACCTACGAGCAGTACTTC.

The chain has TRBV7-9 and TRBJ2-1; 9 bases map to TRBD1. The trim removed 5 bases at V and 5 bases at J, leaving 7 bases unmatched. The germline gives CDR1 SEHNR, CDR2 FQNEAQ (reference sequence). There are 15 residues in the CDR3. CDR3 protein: CASSRGDRENNEQFF. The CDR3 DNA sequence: TGTGCCAGCAGCCGGGGGGACAGGGAAAACAATGAGCAGTTCTTC.

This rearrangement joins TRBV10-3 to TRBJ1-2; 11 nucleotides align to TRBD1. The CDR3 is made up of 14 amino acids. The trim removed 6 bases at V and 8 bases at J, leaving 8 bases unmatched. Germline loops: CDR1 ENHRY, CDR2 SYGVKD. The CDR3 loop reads CAISEPDRGRGYTF. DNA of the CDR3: TGTGCCATCAGCGAGCCGGACAGGGGGCGCGGCTACACCTTC.

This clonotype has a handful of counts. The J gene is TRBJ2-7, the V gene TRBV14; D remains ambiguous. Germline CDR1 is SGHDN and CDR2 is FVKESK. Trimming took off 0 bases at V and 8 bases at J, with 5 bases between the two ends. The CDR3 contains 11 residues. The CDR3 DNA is TGTGCCAGCAGCCAAGAGAGTAAGCAGTACTTC. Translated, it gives CASSQESKQYF.

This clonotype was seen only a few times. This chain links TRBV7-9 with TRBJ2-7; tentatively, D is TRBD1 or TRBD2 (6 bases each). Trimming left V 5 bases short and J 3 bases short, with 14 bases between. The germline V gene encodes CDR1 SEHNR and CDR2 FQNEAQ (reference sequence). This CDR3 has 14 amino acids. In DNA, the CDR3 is TGTGCCAGCAGCGGGGACGGGGGCCTCTACGAGCAGTACTTC. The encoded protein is CASSGDGGLYEQYF. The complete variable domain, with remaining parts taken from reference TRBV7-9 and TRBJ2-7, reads DTGVSQNPRHKITKRGQNVTFRCDPISEHNRLYWYRQTLGQGPEFLTYFQNEAQLEKSRLLSDRFSAERPKGSFSTLEIQRTEQGDSAMYLCASSGDGGLYEQYFGPGTRLTVT.

CDR3 in DNA: TGCGCCAGCAGCCAGGGGATGGGCCGAGAGACCCAGTACTTC. Residues: CASSQGMGRETQYF. The chain carries TRBV4-1 and TRBJ2-5; no clear D. This CDR3 spans 14 amino acids. V was cut by 3 bases and J by 4 bases, with 12 bases left in between. Germline V gives CDR1 MGHRA, CDR2 YSYEKL.

CDR3 loop: CASTWTEGYGYTF. CDR3 in DNA: TGTGCCAGCACCTGGACAGAGGGCTATGGCTACACCTTC. The chain is built from TRBV12-3 or TRBV12-4 and TRBJ1-2; D might be TRBD1 (6 bases). V lost 7 bases to trimming and J lost 4 bases, with 13 bases between them. This CDR3 spans 13 amino acids.

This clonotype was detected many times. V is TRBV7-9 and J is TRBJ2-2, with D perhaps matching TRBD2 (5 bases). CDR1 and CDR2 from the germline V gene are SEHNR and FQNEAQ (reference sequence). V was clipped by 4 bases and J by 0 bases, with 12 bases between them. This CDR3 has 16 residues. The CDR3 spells CASSSRTDSNTGELFF. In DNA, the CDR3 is TGTGCCAGCAGCTCCAGAACGGACTCGAACACCGGGGAGCTGTTTTTT.

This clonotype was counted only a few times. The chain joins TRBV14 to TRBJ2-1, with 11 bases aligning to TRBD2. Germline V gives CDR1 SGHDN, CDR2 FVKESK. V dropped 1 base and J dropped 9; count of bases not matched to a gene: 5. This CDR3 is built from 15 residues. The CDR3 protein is CASSQVSGGAPEQFF. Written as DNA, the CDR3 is TGTGCCAGCAGCCAAGTTAGCGGGGGGGCCCCTGAGCAGTTCTTC.

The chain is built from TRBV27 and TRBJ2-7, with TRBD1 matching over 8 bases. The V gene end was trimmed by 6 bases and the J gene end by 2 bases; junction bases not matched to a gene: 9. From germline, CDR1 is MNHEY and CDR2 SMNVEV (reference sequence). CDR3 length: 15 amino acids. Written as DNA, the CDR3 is TGTGCCAGCAGCCGCTATGGGACAGGTCCCTACGAGCAGTACTTC. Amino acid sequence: CASSRYGTGPYEQYF.

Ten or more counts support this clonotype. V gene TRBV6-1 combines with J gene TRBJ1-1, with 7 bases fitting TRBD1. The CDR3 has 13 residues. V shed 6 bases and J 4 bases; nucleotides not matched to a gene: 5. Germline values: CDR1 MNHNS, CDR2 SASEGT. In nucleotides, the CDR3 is TGTGCCAGCAGCCTGACAGGGTCCACTGAAGCTTTCTTT. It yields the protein CASSLTGSTEAFF.

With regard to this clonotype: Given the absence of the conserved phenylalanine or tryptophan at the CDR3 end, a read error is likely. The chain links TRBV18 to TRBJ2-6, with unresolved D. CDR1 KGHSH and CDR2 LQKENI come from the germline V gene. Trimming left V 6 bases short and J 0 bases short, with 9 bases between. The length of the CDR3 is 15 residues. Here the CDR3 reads CASSQMGSGANVLTL. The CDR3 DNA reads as TGTGCCAGCTCTCAAATGGGCTCTGGGGCCAACGTCCTGACTCTC.

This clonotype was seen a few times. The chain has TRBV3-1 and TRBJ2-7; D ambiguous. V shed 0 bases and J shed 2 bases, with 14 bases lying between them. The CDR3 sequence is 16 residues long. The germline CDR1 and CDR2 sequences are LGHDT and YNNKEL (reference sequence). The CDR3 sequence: CASSQDSAPITYEQYF. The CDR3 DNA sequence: TGTGCCAGCAGCCAAGATTCGGCGCCTATAACCTACGAGCAGTACTTC.

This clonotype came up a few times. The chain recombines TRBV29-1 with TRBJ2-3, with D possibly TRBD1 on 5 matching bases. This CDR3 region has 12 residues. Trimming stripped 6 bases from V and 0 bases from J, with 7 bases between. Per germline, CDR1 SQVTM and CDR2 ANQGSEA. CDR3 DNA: TGCAGCGTCAGGGCTAGCACAGATACGCAGTATTTT. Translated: CSVRASTDTQYF.

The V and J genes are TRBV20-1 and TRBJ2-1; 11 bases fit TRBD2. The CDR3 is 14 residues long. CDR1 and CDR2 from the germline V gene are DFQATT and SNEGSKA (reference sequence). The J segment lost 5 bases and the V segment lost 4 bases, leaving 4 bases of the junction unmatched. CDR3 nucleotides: TGCAGTGCTACGACTAGCGGGGTTAACAATGAGCAGTTCTTC. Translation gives CSATTSGVNNEQFF.

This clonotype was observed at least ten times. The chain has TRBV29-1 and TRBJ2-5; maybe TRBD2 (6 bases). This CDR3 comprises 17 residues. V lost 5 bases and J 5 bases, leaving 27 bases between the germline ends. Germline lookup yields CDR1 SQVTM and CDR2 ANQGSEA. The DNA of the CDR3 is TGCAGCGTTTCTCTAAGGGATGTCCAATCGGGGAGGGAGACCCAGTACTTC. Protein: CSVSLRDVQSGRETQYF.

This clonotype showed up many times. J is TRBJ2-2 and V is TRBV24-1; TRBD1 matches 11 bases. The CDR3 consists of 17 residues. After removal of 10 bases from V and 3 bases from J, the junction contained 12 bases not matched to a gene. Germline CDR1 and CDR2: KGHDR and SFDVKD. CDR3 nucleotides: TGTGCCACTATGGACCTTCGGGGACAGGGGGACACCGGGGAGCTGTTTTTT. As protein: CATMDLRGQGDTGELFF.

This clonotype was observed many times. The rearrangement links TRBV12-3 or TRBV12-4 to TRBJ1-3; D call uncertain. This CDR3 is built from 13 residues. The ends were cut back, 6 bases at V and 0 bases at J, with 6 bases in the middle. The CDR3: CASRDGSGNTIYF. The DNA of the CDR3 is TGTGCCAGCAGGGACGGCTCTGGAAACACCATATATTTT.

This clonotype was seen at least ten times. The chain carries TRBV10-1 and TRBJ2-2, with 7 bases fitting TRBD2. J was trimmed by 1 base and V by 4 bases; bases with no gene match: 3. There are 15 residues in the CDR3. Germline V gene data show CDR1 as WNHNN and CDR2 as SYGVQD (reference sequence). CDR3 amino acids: CASSVLAKNTGELFF. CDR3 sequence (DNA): TGCGCCAGCAGTGTACTAGCGAAGAACACCGGGGAGCTGTTTTTT.

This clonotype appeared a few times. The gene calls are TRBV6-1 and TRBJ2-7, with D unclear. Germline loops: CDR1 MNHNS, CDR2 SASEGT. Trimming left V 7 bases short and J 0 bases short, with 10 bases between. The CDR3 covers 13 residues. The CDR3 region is CASTADRSYEQYF. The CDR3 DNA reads TGTGCCAGCACCGCCGACCGCTCCTACGAGCAGTACTTC.

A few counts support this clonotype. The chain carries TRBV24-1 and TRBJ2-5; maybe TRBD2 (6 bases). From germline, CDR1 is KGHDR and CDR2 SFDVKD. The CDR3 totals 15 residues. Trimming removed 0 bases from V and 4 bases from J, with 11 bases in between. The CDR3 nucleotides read TGTGCCACCAGTGATTTGCTGTGGGGACTAGAGACCCAGTACTTC. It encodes CATSDLLWGLETQYF.

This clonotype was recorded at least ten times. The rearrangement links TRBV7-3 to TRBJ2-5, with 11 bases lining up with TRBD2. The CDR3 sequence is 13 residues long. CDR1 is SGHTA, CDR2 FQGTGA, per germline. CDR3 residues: CLLSGGALETQYF. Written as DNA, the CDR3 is TGTCTACTTAGCGGGGGGGCTTTGGAGACCCAGTACTTC.

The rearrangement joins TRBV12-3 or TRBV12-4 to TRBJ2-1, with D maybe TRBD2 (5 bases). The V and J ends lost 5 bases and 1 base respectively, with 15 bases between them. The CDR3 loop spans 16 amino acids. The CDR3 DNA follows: TGTGCCAGCAGTATAAGCGGTTATCCTTCCTACAATGAGCAGTTCTTC. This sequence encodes CASSISGYPSYNEQFF.

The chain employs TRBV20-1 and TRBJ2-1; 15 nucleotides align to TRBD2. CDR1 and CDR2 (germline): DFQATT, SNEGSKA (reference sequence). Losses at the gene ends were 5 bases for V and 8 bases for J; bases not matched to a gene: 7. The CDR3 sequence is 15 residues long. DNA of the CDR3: TGCAGTGCTTTAGGGACTAGCGGGGGGAAGTATGAGCAGTTCTTC. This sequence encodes CSALGTSGGKYEQFF.